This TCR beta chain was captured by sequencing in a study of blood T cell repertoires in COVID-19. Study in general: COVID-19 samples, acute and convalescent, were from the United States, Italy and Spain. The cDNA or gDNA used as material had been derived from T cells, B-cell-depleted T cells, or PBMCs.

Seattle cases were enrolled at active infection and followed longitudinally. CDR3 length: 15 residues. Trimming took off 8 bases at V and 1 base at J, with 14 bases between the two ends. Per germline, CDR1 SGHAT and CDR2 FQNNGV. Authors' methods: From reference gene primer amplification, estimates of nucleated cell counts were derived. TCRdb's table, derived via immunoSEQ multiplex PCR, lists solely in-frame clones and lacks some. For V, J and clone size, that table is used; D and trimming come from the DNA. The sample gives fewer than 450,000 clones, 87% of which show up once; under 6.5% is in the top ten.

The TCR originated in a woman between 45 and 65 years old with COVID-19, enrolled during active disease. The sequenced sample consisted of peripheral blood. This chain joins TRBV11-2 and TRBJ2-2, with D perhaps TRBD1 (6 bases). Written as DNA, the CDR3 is TGTGCCAGCGGACTCAGGGGTCTGAACACCGGGGAGCTGTTTTTT. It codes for CASGLRGLNTGELFF. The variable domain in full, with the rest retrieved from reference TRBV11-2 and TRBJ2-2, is EAGVAQSPRYKIIEKRQSVAFWCNPISGHATLYWYQQILGQGPKLLIQFQNNGVVDDSQLPKDRFSAERLKGVDSTLKIQPAKLEDSAVYLCASGLRGLNTGELFFGEGSRLTVL.